According to its frequency, the clone carrying this T cell receptor (beta chain) is large (0.1 to 1%). Its antigen is unidentified. TCRdb re-called the 10x single-cell sequencing reads and gives one entry per CDR3 protein, without DNA. Its clone listing holds about 780 distinct CDR3 sequences. The sample comes from a study of CD8 T cells in cerebrospinal fluid in Alzheimer's disease. Study-wide results and caveats: Compared with controls, mild cognitive impairment or Alzheimer's disease patients showed higher maximum CSF clone percentages. Healthy subjects less often had a clone of at least 3% than Alzheimer's patients.

Germline CDR1 is DFQATT and CDR2 is SNEGSKA (reference sequence). The CDR3 has 13 amino acids. All participants were free of acute infectious disease and in good physical condition. This chain connects TRBV20-1 to TRBJ1-5; the TCRdb D gene call, TRBD1, has no DNA to confirm it. The source of this sequence is a human donor with Parkinson's disease. Sequenced sample: cerebrospinal fluid. The CDR3 spells CSAADRLPGPQHF.